The 20 T cell receptor beta chains below all came from one sample that was sequenced in a study of cytomegalovirus exposure and HLA in healthy donors (dated by TCRdb to 2016 to 2017). Libraries were prepared through the immunoSEQ multiplex PCR assay. In its TCRdb copy, this immuneACCESS table keeps in-frame sequences only and misses some clones. Where compared with another copy, unresolved V genes explain less than half of these, and the others have no known cause. Present in this sample are about 79,000 clones, more than 85% of which were seen just once. The ten largest clones represent less than 4% of the sample. The sample comprised PBMCs. Source of these receptors: a woman under 40 in good health and CMV-seronegative.

The V call is TRBV11-1, the J call TRBJ2-1; TRBD1 matches at 7 bases. CDR1 is SGHAT, CDR2 FQDESV, per germline (reference sequence). This CDR3 spans 18 amino acids. V was pared by 3 bases and J by 1 base, with 12 bases of the junction left unmatched. The CDR3 spells CASSLRPLTGLSYNEQFF. In nucleotides, the CDR3 is TGTGCCAGCAGCTTGCGACCCCTGACAGGGCTATCCTACAATGAGCAGTTCTTC.

The chain is built from TRBV28 and TRBJ2-7, with 7 bases fitting TRBD1. CDR1 MDHEN and CDR2 SYDVKM come from the germline V gene. The CDR3 runs 13 residues. The junction had 8 bases not matched to a gene; V was cut back by 6 bases and J by 6 bases. CDR3 region: CASRSGAGGEQYF. CDR3 DNA sequence: TGTGCCAGCAGATCCGGGGCAGGGGGCGAGCAGTACTTC.

Concerning this clone itself: The same CDR3 is also encoded by other DNA sequences in this sample. The chain is built from TRBV27 and TRBJ2-7, with 8 nucleotides matching TRBD2. V was clipped by 4 bases and J by 2 bases; unmatched bases: 7. From germline, CDR1 is MNHEY and CDR2 SMNVEV (reference sequence). This CDR3 region has 15 residues. The CDR3 loop is CASSSLAGGPYEQYF. CDR3 sequence (DNA): TGTGCCAGCAGTTCCCTCGCGGGGGGACCCTACGAGCAGTACTTC.

The J gene is TRBJ1-5, the V gene TRBV2; D is undetermined. V gave up 6 bases and J gave up 9 bases, with 21 bases separating them. This CDR3 comprises 15 residues. Germline assignment: CDR1 SNHLY and CDR2 FYNNEI. The CDR3 protein is CASRSTRRVEGPQHF. The CDR3 DNA is TGTGCCAGCAGGAGTACTAGACGGGTTGAAGGGCCCCAGCATTTT.

This clone occurred once. The gene calls are TRBV6-5 and TRBJ1-3; possibly TRBD1 for D (5 bases). V was clipped by 0 bases and J by 0 bases, with 9 bases between them. The CDR3 is 16 amino acids. Germline CDR1 MNHEY, CDR2 SVGAGI. CDR3 residues: CASSYSGGGSGNTIYF. DNA for the CDR3: TGTGCCAGCAGTTACTCGGGGGGGGGCTCTGGAAACACCATATATTTT.

The rearrangement links TRBV9 to TRBJ2-5, with 8 bases that match TRBD1. The CDR3 length is 17 residues. CDR1 is SGDLS, CDR2 YYNGEE, per germline. Germline trimming cut 2 bases from V and 5 bases from J; bases unmatched to any gene: 14. The CDR3 spells CASSVDALTGVVETQYF. CDR3 DNA: TGTGCCAGCAGCGTCGATGCCCTGACAGGGGTCGTGGAGACCCAGTACTTC.

DNA for the CDR3: TGCGCCAGCAGCTTGAGTGGCGGGAGGTATAGTGAGCAGTTCTTC. Amino acid sequence: CASSLSGGRYSEQFF. This rearrangement joins TRBV5-1 to TRBJ2-1; 8 bases map to TRBD2. Germline V CDR1 and CDR2: SGHRS, YFSETQ. V gave up 1 base and J gave up 9 bases; unmatched junction bases: 9. This CDR3 region has 15 residues.

The chain links TRBV19 to TRBJ1-2, with 8 bases that match TRBD1. CDR1 and CDR2 from the germline V gene are LNHDA and SQIVND (reference sequence). The CDR3 runs 16 residues. V was pared by 5 bases and J by 4 bases, with 12 bases of the junction left unmatched. The DNA of the CDR3 is TGTGCCAGTAGTTTCAAAAGACAGGGGTCCTTCTATGGCTACACCTTC. This gives the protein CASSFKRQGSFYGYTF.

The V call is TRBV9, the J call TRBJ1-1; TRBD1 matches 7 bases. This CDR3 is 14 amino acids long. Germline CDR1 reads SGDLS; CDR2 reads YYNGEE. The V segment lost 3 bases and the J segment 4 bases; nucleotides outside the gene matches: 6. CDR3 DNA sequence: TGTGCCAGCAGCGCATGGGACAGCGGCACTGAAGCTTTCTTT. This sequence encodes CASSAWDSGTEAFF.

In this sample, this clone turned up a few times. The rearrangement uses TRBV6-5 and TRBJ1-2; 8 nucleotides match TRBD1. This CDR3 is 13 amino acids long. The germline V gene encodes CDR1 MNHEY and CDR2 SVGAGI. Unmatched junction bases numbered 7, after V lost 5 bases and J lost 8 bases. This CDR3 is CASSATGVGGYTF. The CDR3 DNA reads TGTGCCAGCAGTGCGACAGGGGTGGGAGGCTACACCTTC.

The J gene is TRBJ2-6, the V gene TRBV28; a possible D gene is TRBD1 (5 bases). This CDR3 region has 18 residues. Germline assignment: CDR1 MDHEN and CDR2 SYDVKM. Trimming cost V 1 base and J 0 bases, with 13 bases left between them. The CDR3 region has the DNA TGTGCCAGCAGTTTATTCGGGCAGGGAAGCTCTGGGGCCAACGTCCTGACTTTC. It specifies CASSLFGQGSSGANVLTF.

This chain joins TRBV28 and TRBJ2-4; a possible D gene is TRBD2 (7 bases). Trimming cost V 3 bases and J 2 bases, with 17 bases left between them. This CDR3 region has 17 residues. Looked up from germline, CDR1 is MDHEN and CDR2 is SYDVKM. The CDR3 DNA is TGTGCCAGCAGTTTTGGCGGGGGCCGGACTTCCAAAAACATTCAGTACTTC. This sequence encodes CASSFGGGRTSKNIQYF. The variable domain in full, completed from reference TRBV28 and TRBJ2-4, reads DVKVTQSSRYLVKRTGEKVFLECVQDMDHENMFWYRQDPGLGLRLIYFSYDVKMKEKGDIPEGYSVSREKKERFSLILESASTNQTSMYLCASSFGGGRTSKNIQYFGAGTRLSVL.

The chain couples TRBV5-5 to TRBJ1-6; TRBD1 is a possible D gene (6 bases). This CDR3 comprises 15 residues. Germline V lookup: CDR1 SGHKS, CDR2 YYEKEE (reference sequence). Trimming stripped 4 bases from V and 6 bases from J, with 14 bases between. CDR3 loop: CASSVGQNLNSPLHF. CDR3 nucleotide sequence: TGTGCCAGCAGCGTAGGACAGAATCTTAATTCACCCCTCCACTTT.

The chain links TRBV30 to TRBJ2-7, with D possibly TRBD1 on 6 matching bases. This CDR3 has 15 residues. Germline V CDR1 and CDR2: GTSNPN, SVGIG (reference sequence). V shed 4 bases and J shed 4 bases, with 20 bases lying between them. The CDR3, as DNA: TGTGCCTGGATCCAACAGGGATATACGAATTACGAGCAGTACTTC. This codes for CAWIQQGYTNYEQYF.

V usage is TRBV7-9 and J usage is TRBJ2-7; D might be TRBD1 (6 bases). Trimming cost V 5 bases and J 3 bases, with 11 bases left between them. There are 13 residues in the CDR3. CDR1 SEHNR and CDR2 FQNEAQ come from the germline V gene (reference sequence). The CDR3 spells CASSQRTVYEQYF. In DNA form, the CDR3 reads TGTGCCAGCAGCCAGAGGACAGTCTACGAGCAGTACTTC.

This clone was detected only once. The J gene is TRBJ1-5, the V gene TRBV28; the D is unclear. Germline V gives CDR1 MDHEN, CDR2 SYDVKM. The CDR3 consists of 18 residues. The V end was cut by 7 bases, the J end by 3 bases, with 25 bases between. DNA for the CDR3: TGTGCCAGCATCCCCCGCCGCTCGGTAACCCGAGACAATCAGCCCCAGCATTTT. This sequence encodes CASIPRRSVTRDNQPQHF.

The rearrangement uses TRBV18 and TRBJ1-1; 7 bases align to TRBD1. The CDR3 contains 14 residues. Germline loops: CDR1 KGHSH, CDR2 LQKENI. Unmatched junction bases numbered 5, after V lost 3 bases and J lost 4 bases. Here the CDR3 reads CASSPRQGSTEAFF. For the CDR3, the DNA is TGTGCCAGCTCACCTAGACAGGGATCCACTGAAGCTTTCTTT.

V gene TRBV11-2 combines with J gene TRBJ1-1; D possibly corresponds to TRBD1 (5 bases). This CDR3 has 15 amino acids. The V gene lost 5 bases and the J gene lost 4 bases, with 17 bases spanning the gap. CDR1 is SGHAT, CDR2 FQNNGV, per germline. CDR3 region: CASSPRTGGTTEAFF. The CDR3 DNA is TGTGCCAGCAGCCCCCGGACGGGGGGGACCACTGAAGCTTTCTTT.

V is TRBV7-9 and J is TRBJ1-2, with D possibly matching TRBD1 (5 bases). V lost 3 bases and J 0 bases, leaving 11 bases between the germline ends. The CDR3 contains 15 residues. Germline V gene sequence: CDR1 SEHNR, CDR2 FQNEAQ (reference sequence). The CDR3, as DNA: TGTGCCAGCAGCTTGTTAAAGGGGACTAACTATGGCTACACCTTC. This translates into CASSLLKGTNYGYTF.

This chain joins TRBV19 and TRBJ2-7, with TRBD2 matching over 12 bases. V was pared by 4 bases and J by 5 bases, with 9 bases of the junction left unmatched. The CDR3 loop spans 16 amino acids. Germline V CDR1 and CDR2: LNHDA, SQIVND (reference sequence). CDR3 bases: TGTGCCAGTAGTAGTACTAGCGGGAGGCCGATAGACGAGCAGTACTTC. Its protein is CASSSTSGRPIDEQYF. The whole variable domain, remainder taken from reference TRBV19 and TRBJ2-7, is DGGITQSPKYLFRKEGQNVTLSCEQNLNHDAMYWYRQDPGQGLRLIYYSQIVNDFQKGDIAEGYSVSREKKESFPLTVTSAQKNPTAFYLCASSSTSGRPIDEQYFGPGTRLTVT.